Listed below are T cell receptor beta chains from one sample, sequenced in a study of shared clonotypes between healthy human individuals. Sequencing was performed with immunoSEQ multiplex PCR; in TCRdb, only in-frame clones are kept and a portion is missing. The table includes roughly 550,000 clones, around 95% detected once. Sequencing was performed on naive CD8+ T cells sorted from blood. These TCRs come from a woman between 25 and 40 years old in good health. CDR3s include the opening cysteine and the closing phenylalanine or tryptophan. D genes are given only for firm matches. Clone size is given for some rows only: seen once, a few or many times, or a class if the clone is expanded.

V gene	J gene	clone size	D gene	CDR3 protein	CDR3 DNA
TRBV4-2	TRBJ2-6	-	-	CASSPTALVTSGANVLTF	TGTGCCAGCAGCCCCACGGCCCTAGTAACTTCTGGGGCCAACGTCCTGACTTTC
TRBV6-1	TRBJ1-2	-	-	CASTLTRLQAVGYTF	TGTGCCAGCACCCTGACACGACTCCAGGCGGTGGGCTACACCTTC
TRBV11-2	TRBJ1-2	-	-	CASNDFLGTHYGYTF	TGTGCCAGCAACGACTTCTTGGGCACTCACTATGGCTACACCTTC
TRBV27	TRBJ1-1	-	-	CASMKPGTEAFF	TGTGCCAGCATGAAGCCTGGGACTGAAGCTTTCTTT
TRBV19	TRBJ2-1	-	-	CANPPSGLYNEQFF	TGTGCCAACCCGCCCAGCGGGCTATACAATGAGCAGTTCTTC
TRBV6-1	TRBJ1-5	once	TRBD1	CASSEQGVGSSNQPQHF	TGTGCCAGCAGTGAGCAGGGGGTGGGTAGTAGCAATCAGCCCCAGCATTTT
TRBV19	TRBJ2-7	-	-	CASSIDFTGPSYEQYF	TGTGCCAGTAGTATAGATTTCACAGGGCCCTCCTACGAGCAGTACTTC
TRBV30	TRBJ2-7	-	-	CAWTNTSREQYF	TGTGCCTGGACTAACACTAGTCGCGAGCAGTACTTC
TRBV7-9	TRBJ2-1	-	-	CASSSPSTRYNEQFF	TGTGCCAGCAGCTCGCCCTCTACTAGGTACAATGAGCAGTTCTTC
TRBV30	TRBJ1-3	-	-	CAWSGDKIGNTIYF	TGTGCCTGGAGCGGGGACAAGATAGGAAACACCATATATTTT
TRBV15	TRBJ2-1	-	-	CATSNQGREQFF	TGTGCCACCAGCAATCAGGGTAGAGAGCAGTTCTTC
TRBV7-9	TRBJ1-2	-	-	CASSGGQIPNYGYTF	TGTGCCAGCAGCGGAGGACAGATCCCTAACTATGGCTACACCTTC
TRBV7-3	TRBJ2-1	-	TRBD2	CASSPTGGLREGFNEQFF	TGTGCCAGCAGCCCTACCGGGGGGTTGCGGGAGGGTTTCAATGAGCAGTTCTTC
TRBV11-2	TRBJ2-3	-	-	CASEPGTSTDTQYF	TGTGCCAGCGAACCCGGGACTAGCACAGATACGCAGTATTTT
TRBV6-4	TRBJ2-5	-	TRBD2	CASSVVHVGLAEETQYF	TGTGCCAGCAGTGTTGTTCATGTGGGACTAGCGGAAGAGACCCAGTACTTC
TRBV27	TRBJ2-5	-	-	CASSFLGGETQYF	TGTGCCAGCAGTTTCTTGGGGGGAGAGACCCAGTACTTC
TRBV25-1	TRBJ1-2	-	-	CASSEFGVYGYTF	TGTGCCAGCAGTGAGTTTGGCGTCTATGGCTACACCTTC
TRBV2	TRBJ1-2	once	-	CASRSVGEDWGYTF	TGTGCCAGCAGAAGTGTGGGGGAGGATTGGGGCTACACCTTC
TRBV19	TRBJ2-7	-	TRBD1	CATRDRNSYEQYF	TGTGCCACTAGGGACAGGAACTCCTACGAGCAGTACTTC
TRBV11-3	TRBJ2-3	once	TRBD2	CASSGGGTDTQYF	TGTGCCAGCAGCGGGGGGGGCACAGATACGCAGTATTTT